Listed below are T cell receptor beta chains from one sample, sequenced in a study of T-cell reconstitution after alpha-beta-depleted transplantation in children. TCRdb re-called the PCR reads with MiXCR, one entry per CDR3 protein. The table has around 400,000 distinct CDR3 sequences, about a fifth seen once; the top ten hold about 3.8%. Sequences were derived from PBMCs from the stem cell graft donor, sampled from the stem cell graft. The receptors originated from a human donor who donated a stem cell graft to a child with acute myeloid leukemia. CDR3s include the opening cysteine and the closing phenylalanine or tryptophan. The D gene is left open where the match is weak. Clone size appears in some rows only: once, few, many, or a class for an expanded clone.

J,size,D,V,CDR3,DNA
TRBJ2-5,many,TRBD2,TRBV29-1,CSARLAGVPETQYF,TGCAGCGCACGACTAGCGGGAGTTCCAGAGACCCAGTACTTC
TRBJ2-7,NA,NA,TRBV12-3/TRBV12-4,CASSLTVGFGYEQYF,TGTGCCAGCAGTTTAACAGTGGGTTTCGGGTACGAGCAGTACTTC
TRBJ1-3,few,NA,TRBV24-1,CATSDSDSSGNTIYF,TGTGCCACCAGTGATTCGGACAGCTCTGGAAACACCATATATTTT
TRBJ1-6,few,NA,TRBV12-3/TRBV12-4,CASSFHNQGYFSPLHF,TGTGCCAGCAGTTTTCACAATCAGGGATACTTCTCACCCCTCCACTTT
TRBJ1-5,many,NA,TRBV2,CASSEAPDSPSNQPQHF,TGTGCCAGCAGTGAAGCGCCGGACTCACCTAGCAATCAGCCCCAGCATTTT
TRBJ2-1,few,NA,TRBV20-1,CSARDRLASSYNEQFF,TGCAGTGCTAGAGATCGCCTAGCCAGCTCCTACAATGAGCAGTTCTTC
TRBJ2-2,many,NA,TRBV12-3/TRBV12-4,CASSRSLAGWTGELFF,TGTGCCAGCAGTCGTTCACTAGCCGGATGGACCGGGGAGCTGTTTTTT
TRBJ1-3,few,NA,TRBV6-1,CASRTSSGNTIYF,TGTGCCAGCAGAACGAGCTCTGGAAACACCATATATTTT
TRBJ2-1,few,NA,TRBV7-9,CASSASSGLYNEQFF,TGTGCCAGCAGCGCGTCATCGGGCCTGTACAATGAGCAGTTCTTC
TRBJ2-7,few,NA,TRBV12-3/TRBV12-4,CASGLGGNYEQYF,TGTGCCAGCGGGCTCGGGGGTAACTACGAGCAGTACTTC
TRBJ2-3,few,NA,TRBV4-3,CASSQDRWETDTQYF,TGCGCCAGCAGCCAAGATAGGTGGGAGACAGATACGCAGTATTTT
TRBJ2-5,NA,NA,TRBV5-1,CASSLSTREGETQYF,TGCGCCAGCAGCTTGTCAACGCGGGAAGGAGAGACCCAGTACTTC
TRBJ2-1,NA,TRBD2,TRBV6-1,CASRPGLATYNEQFF,TGTGCCAGCAGACCCGGACTAGCGACGTACAATGAGCAGTTCTTC
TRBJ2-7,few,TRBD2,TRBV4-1,CASSHLGTSGRANEQYF,TGCGCCAGCAGCCACCTCGGGACTAGCGGGAGGGCTAACGAGCAGTACTTC
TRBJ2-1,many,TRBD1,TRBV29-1,CSVGQGIHNEQFF,TGCAGCGTTGGACAGGGCATCCACAATGAGCAGTTCTTC
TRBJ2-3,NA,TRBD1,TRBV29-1,CSVEVMDRDTQYF,TGCAGCGTTGAAGTAATGGACAGGGATACGCAGTATTTT
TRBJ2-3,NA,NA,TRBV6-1,CASRQTGSTDTQYF,TGTGCCAGCAGACAGACGGGGAGCACAGATACGCAGTATTTT
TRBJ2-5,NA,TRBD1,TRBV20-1,CSANRDSLGETQYF,TGCAGTGCTAATCGGGACAGTTTGGGGGAGACCCAGTACTTC
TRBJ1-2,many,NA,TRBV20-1,CSTELTDNYGYTF,TGCAGTACCGAGCTGACAGATAACTATGGCTACACCTTC
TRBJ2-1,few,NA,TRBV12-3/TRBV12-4,CASSFIGGNEQFF,TGTGCCAGCAGTTTCATCGGGGGCAATGAGCAGTTCTTC
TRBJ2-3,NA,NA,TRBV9,CASSTARTSPDTQYF,TGTGCCAGCAGCACCGCTCGGACCAGCCCAGATACGCAGTATTTT
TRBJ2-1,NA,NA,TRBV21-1,CASTPWTSGSYNEQFF,TGTGCCAGCACCCCGTGGACTAGCGGGAGTTACAATGAGCAGTTCTTC
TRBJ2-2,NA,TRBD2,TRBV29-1,CSVAVAGVAGELFF,TGCAGCGTTGCTGTGGCGGGAGTAGCCGGGGAGCTGTTTTTT
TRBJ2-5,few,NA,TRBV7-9,CASSVEGPKETQYF,TGTGCCAGCAGCGTAGAGGGACCTAAAGAGACCCAGTACTTC
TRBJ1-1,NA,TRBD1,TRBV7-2,CASSLKWDSLNTEAFF,TGTGCCAGCAGCTTAAAGTGGGACAGCCTGAACACTGAAGCTTTCTTT
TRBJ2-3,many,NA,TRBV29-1,CSVDTGWGSTDTQYF,TGCAGCGTTGACACAGGCTGGGGCTCCACAGATACGCAGTATTTT
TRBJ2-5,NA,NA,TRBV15,CATSRVQRQETQYF,TGTGCCACCAGCAGAGTCCAGCGGCAAGAGACCCAGTACTTC
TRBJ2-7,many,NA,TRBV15,CATSRVRREQYF,TGTGCCACCAGCAGAGTCAGGCGCGAGCAGTACTTC
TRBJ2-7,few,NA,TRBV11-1,CASRRDLPPYEQYF,TGTGCCAGCAGACGGGACTTGCCCCCCTACGAGCAGTACTTC
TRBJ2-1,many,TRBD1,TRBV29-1,CSVEDNRGRSADNEQFF,TGCAGCGTTGAAGATAACAGGGGGCGCTCAGCTGACAATGAGCAGTTCTTC
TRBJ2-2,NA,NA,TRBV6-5,CASSYSPMGTGELFF,TGTGCCAGCAGTTACAGCCCAATGGGGACCGGGGAGCTGTTTTTT
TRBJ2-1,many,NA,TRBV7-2,CASSSRSGTVIVSEQFF,TGTGCCAGCAGCTCCCGCTCGGGGACCGTTATCGTCAGTGAGCAGTTCTTC
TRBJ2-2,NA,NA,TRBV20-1,CSATRTVNTGELFF,TGCAGTGCTACCAGGACAGTAAACACCGGGGAGCTGTTTTTT
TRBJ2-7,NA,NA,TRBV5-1,CASSFDGPNNYEQYF,TGCGCCAGCAGCTTCGACGGACCAAATAACTACGAGCAGTACTTC
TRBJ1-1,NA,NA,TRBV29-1,CSARRGSGNTEAFF,TGCAGCGCCAGAAGAGGATCCGGGAACACTGAAGCTTTCTTT
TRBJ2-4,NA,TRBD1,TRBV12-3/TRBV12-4,CASSQGANIQYF,TGTGCCAGCAGTCAGGGGGCGAACATTCAGTACTTC
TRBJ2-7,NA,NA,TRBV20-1,CSARATPFGEQYF,TGCAGTGCTAGAGCGACCCCCTTTGGGGAGCAGTACTTC
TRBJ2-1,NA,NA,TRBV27,CASSLYGVGSGEQFF,TGTGCCAGCAGTTTATATGGTGTCGGGTCGGGTGAGCAGTTCTTC
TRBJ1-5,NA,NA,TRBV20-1,CSASLAGPSQPQHF,TGCAGTGCTAGCCTGGCAGGCCCCAGTCAGCCCCAGCATTTT
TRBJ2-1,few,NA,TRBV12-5,CASAISHREGSSYNEQFF,TGTGCTAGTGCCATCTCACACAGAGAGGGTAGCTCCTACAATGAGCAGTTCTTC
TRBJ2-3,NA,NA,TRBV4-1,CASSQVLEGHRTDTQYF,TGCGCCAGCAGCCAAGTTTTAGAGGGTCACCGCACAGATACGCAGTATTTT
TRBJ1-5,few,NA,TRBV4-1,CASSQRGSNQPQHF,TGCGCCAGCAGCCAAAGGGGAAGCAATCAGCCCCAGCATTTT